A single sample is the source of the 14 T cell receptor beta chains below, sequenced in a study of cytomegalovirus exposure and HLA in healthy donors. 13 Jbeta primers and 60 Vbeta primers were used for the PCR. Some clones are missing from TCRdb's copy, which holds only in-frame ones; the method was immunoSEQ multiplex PCR. The sample includes 50,000 to 70,000 clones. What was sequenced was PBMCs. The source of these receptors is a male donor in good health and CMV-seronegative.

The J gene is TRBJ1-4, the V gene TRBV2; 7 positions agree with TRBD1. CDR1 and CDR2 (germline): SNHLY, FYNNEI. The V and J ends lost 7 bases and 4 bases, in that order; junction bases with no gene match: 9. This CDR3 contains 15 residues. CDR3 residues: CASTRQGQNNEKLFF. In nucleotides, the CDR3 is TGTGCCAGCACCCGACAGGGCCAGAATAATGAAAAACTGTTTTTT.

The chain recombines TRBV28 with TRBJ1-4, with D possibly matching TRBD1 (6 bases). Trimming cost V 5 bases and J 4 bases, with 20 bases left between them. Germline V CDR1 and CDR2: MDHEN, SYDVKM. The CDR3 totals 17 residues. The chain's CDR3 is CASSLRLFDRFNEKLFF. DNA of the CDR3: TGTGCCAGCAGTCTGCGCCTGTTCGACAGGTTTAATGAAAAACTGTTTTTT.

The rearrangement joins TRBV6-1 to TRBJ2-1; 12 bases match TRBD2. Germline CDR1 is MNHNS and CDR2 is SASEGT. The CDR3 loop spans 17 amino acids. Trimming took 3 bases from V and 8 from J; bases not matched to a gene: 11. CDR3 sequence reads: CASSDGASGRAGHEQFF. The CDR3 DNA reads TGTGCCAGCAGTGACGGGGCTAGCGGGAGGGCGGGCCATGAGCAGTTCTTC.

With respect to this clone: Other DNA sequences in the same sample also yield this CDR3. The chain employs TRBV28 and TRBJ2-7, with D possibly TRBD2 on 6 matching bases. Germline V gene sequence: CDR1 MDHEN, CDR2 SYDVKM. The V end was cut by 8 bases, the J end by 6 bases, with 8 bases between. The CDR3 runs 10 residues. CDR3 nucleotide sequence: TGTGCCAGCCTGGGGGGCGAGCAGTACTTC. Protein product: CASLGGEQYF.

The V and J genes are TRBV27 and TRBJ1-5; D ambiguous. The germline CDR1 and CDR2 sequences are MNHEY and SMNVEV (reference sequence). Trimming cost V 6 bases and J 2 bases, with 20 bases left between them. CDR3 size: 17 residues. The CDR3 is CASSPHPPILGNQPQHF. The CDR3 coding sequence is TGTGCCAGCAGCCCCCACCCTCCGATTCTAGGCAATCAGCCCCAGCATTTT.

V usage is TRBV7-9 and J usage is TRBJ1-2, with 10 bases identical to TRBD1. V shed 4 bases, J shed 8 bases, and the junction held 7 bases outside the gene matches. This CDR3 contains 14 residues. Germline assignment: CDR1 SEHNR and CDR2 FQNEAQ (reference sequence). This CDR3 reads CASSSSGTGEGYTF. The CDR3 region has the DNA TGTGCCAGCAGCTCCTCCGGGACAGGGGAGGGCTACACCTTC.

The chain has TRBV2 and TRBJ1-1; the match to TRBD1 covers 9 bases. Germline values: CDR1 SNHLY, CDR2 FYNNEI. This CDR3 has 13 residues. The V and J ends lost 6 bases and 1 base, in that order; junction bases with no gene match: 0. CDR3 sequence (DNA): TGTGCCAGCAGGGGACAGGGGAACACTGAAGCTTTCTTT. Translated, it gives CASRGQGNTEAFF. Looking up the rest from reference TRBV2 and TRBJ1-1 gives the full variable domain: EPEVTQTPSHQVTQMGQEVILRCVPISNHLYFYWYRQILGQKVEFLVSFYNNEISEKSEIFDDQFSVERPDGSNFTLKIRSTKLEDSAMYFCASRGQGNTEAFFGQGTRLTVV.

The rearrangement uses TRBV28 and TRBJ2-4, with a possible D match to TRBD2 (6 bases). The V and J ends lost 6 bases and 9 bases respectively, with 18 bases between them. The CDR3 spans 14 residues. Germline values: CDR1 MDHEN, CDR2 SYDVKM. This CDR3 is CASSYAHPGGIQYF. In nucleotides, the CDR3 is TGTGCCAGCAGCTACGCCCATCCCGGGGGCATTCAGTACTTC.

The chain links TRBV27 to TRBJ2-5; 15 positions agree with TRBD2. The DNA end is more similar to TRBJ2-7, so the J call may be wrong. Germline V gene data show CDR1 as MNHEY and CDR2 as SMNVEV (reference sequence). This CDR3 comprises 19 residues. CDR3 DNA sequence: TGTGCCAGCAGTCCTTCGGGGACTAGCGGGAGGCCATACCACTACGAGCAGTACTTC. Amino acids: CASSPSGTSGRPYHYEQYF.

The rearrangement links TRBV6-5 to TRBJ1-2; 8 bases match TRBD1. After removal of 6 bases from V and 7 bases from J, the junction contained 13 bases not matched to a gene. From germline, CDR1 is MNHEY and CDR2 SVGAGI. The CDR3 runs to 15 residues. For the CDR3, the DNA is TGTGCCAGCAGACGCGGACAGGGTGGGACTTTTGGCTACACCTTC. Its protein is CASRRGQGGTFGYTF.

The V and J genes are TRBV5-6 and TRBJ2-7; possibly TRBD1 for D (6 bases). CDR1 and CDR2 (germline): SGHDT, YYEEEE. Trimming took 4 bases from V and 3 from J, leaving 11 bases between them. The CDR3 loop spans 13 amino acids. This CDR3 is CASSAGQHYEQYF. The CDR3 DNA reads as TGTGCCAGCAGCGCAGGACAGCACTACGAGCAGTACTTC.

The V call is TRBV29-1, the J call TRBJ2-3; 8 bases map to TRBD2. V shed 1 base, J shed 5 bases, and the junction held 5 bases outside the gene matches. The CDR3 covers 14 residues. Germline lookup yields CDR1 SQVTM and CDR2 ANQGSEA. CDR3 DNA sequence: TGCAGCGTTGAAGCAGGGGCGGGAGGAGATACGCAGTATTTT. Its translation: CSVEAGAGGDTQYF.

This chain uses TRBV5-6 with TRBJ2-7; 8 nucleotides align to TRBD1. Looked up from germline, CDR1 is SGHDT and CDR2 is YYEEEE. The CDR3 loop spans 12 amino acids. V gave up 2 bases and J gave up 6 bases; unmatched junction bases: 1. CDR3 residues: CASSFTGGEQYF. In nucleotides, the CDR3 is TGTGCCAGCAGCTTTACAGGGGGCGAGCAGTACTTC.

The chain is built from TRBV19 and TRBJ2-4, with 7 bases matching TRBD2. Germline CDR1 LNHDA, CDR2 SQIVND (reference sequence). The CDR3 is 15 residues long. Trimming removed 5 bases from V and 3 bases from J; junction bases left unmatched: 7. The CDR3, as DNA: TGTGCCAGTAGTGCCGGGGGGTCCGGCAAAAACATTCAGTACTTC. Residues: CASSAGGSGKNIQYF.